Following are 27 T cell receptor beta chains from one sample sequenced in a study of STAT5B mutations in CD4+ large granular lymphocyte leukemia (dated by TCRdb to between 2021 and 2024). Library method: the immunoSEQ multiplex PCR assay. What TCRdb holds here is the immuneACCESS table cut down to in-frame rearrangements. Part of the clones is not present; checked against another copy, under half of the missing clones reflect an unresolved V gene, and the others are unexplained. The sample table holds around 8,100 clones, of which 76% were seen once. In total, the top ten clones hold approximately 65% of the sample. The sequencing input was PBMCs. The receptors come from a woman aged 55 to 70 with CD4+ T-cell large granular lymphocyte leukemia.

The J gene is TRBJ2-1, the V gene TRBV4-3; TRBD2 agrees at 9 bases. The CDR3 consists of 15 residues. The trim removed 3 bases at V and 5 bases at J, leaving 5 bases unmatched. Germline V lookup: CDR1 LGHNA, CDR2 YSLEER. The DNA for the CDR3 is TGCGCCAGCAGCCAGGCGGGAGGGAGAAACAATGAGCAGTTCTTC. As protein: CASSQAGGRNNEQFF.

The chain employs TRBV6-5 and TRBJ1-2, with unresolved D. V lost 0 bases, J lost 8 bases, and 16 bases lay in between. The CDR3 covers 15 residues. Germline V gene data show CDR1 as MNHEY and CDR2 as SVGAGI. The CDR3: CASSYSTLPPRGYTF. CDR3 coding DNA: TGTGCCAGCAGTTACTCGACCCTACCCCCAAGGGGCTACACCTTC.

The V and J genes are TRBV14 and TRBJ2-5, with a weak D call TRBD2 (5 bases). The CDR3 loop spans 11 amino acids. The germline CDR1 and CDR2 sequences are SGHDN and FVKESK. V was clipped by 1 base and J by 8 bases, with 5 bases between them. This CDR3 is CASSQGTTQYF. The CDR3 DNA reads TGTGCCAGCAGCCAAGGGACTACCCAGTACTTC. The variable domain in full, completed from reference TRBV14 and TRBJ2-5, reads EAGVTQFPSHSVIEKGQTVTLRCDPISGHDNLYWYRRVMGKEIKFLLHFVKESKQDESGMPNNRFLAERTGGTYSTLKVQPAELEDSGVYFCASSQGTTQYFGPGTRLLVL.

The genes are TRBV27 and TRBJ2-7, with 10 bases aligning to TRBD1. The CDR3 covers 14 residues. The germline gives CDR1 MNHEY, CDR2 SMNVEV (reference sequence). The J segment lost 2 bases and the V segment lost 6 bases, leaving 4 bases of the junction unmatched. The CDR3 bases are TGTGCCAGCAGGAAGGACAGGGGGACCTACGAGCAGTACTTC. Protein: CASRKDRGTYEQYF.

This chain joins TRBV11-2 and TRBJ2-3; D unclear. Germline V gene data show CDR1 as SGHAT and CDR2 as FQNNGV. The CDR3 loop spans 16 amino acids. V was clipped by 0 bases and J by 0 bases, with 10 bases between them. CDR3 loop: CASSLDRWHSTDTQYF. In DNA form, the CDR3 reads TGTGCCAGCAGCTTAGATAGGTGGCATAGCACAGATACGCAGTATTTT. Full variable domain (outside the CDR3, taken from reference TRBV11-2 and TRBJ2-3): EAGVAQSPRYKIIEKRQSVAFWCNPISGHATLYWYQQILGQGPKLLIQFQNNGVVDDSQLPKDRFSAERLKGVDSTLKIQPAKLEDSAVYLCASSLDRWHSTDTQYFGPGTRLTVL.

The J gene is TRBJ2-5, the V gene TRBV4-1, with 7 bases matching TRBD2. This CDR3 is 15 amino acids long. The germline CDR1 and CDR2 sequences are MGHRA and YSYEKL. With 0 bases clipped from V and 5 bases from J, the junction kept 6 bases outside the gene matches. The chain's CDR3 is CASSQDRTSFETQYF. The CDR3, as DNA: TGCGCCAGCAGCCAAGATCGGACTAGTTTTGAGACCCAGTACTTC.

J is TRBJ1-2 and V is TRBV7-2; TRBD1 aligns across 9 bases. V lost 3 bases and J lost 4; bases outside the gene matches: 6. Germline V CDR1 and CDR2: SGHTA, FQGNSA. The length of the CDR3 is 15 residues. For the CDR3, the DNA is TGTGCCAGCAGCTTGGCGACAGGGGGGGGCTATGGCTACACCTTC. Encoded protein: CASSLATGGGYGYTF.

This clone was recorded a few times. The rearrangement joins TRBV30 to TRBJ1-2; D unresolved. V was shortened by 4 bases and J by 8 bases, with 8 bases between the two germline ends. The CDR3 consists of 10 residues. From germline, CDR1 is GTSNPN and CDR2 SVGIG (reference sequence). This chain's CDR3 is CAWIVRGYTF. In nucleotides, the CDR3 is TGTGCCTGGATTGTAAGGGGCTACACCTTC.

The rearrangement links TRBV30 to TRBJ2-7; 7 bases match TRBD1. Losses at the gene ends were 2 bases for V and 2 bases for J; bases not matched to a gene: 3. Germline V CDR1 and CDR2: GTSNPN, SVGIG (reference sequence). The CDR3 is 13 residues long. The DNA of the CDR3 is TGTGCCTGGAGTAAGGGGGCCACCTACGAGCAGTACTTC. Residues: CAWSKGATYEQYF.

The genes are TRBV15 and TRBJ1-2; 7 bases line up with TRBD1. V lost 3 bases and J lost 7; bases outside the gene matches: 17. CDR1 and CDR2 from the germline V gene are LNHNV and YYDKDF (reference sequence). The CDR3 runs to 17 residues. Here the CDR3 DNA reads TGTGCCACCAGCAGTGCAACCGGGACAGAGAAGGGGAGTGGCTACACCTTC. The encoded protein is CATSSATGTEKGSGYTF.

CDR3 loop: CASSLVGLTRRNEQFF. The CDR3 bases are TGTGCCAGCAGCTTAGTCGGGTTGACTAGGAGGAATGAGCAGTTCTTC. The V gene is TRBV7-2, the J gene TRBJ2-1; possible D gene TRBD2, 6 bases. V was pared by 1 base and J by 7 bases, with 17 bases between. The germline gives CDR1 SGHTA, CDR2 FQGNSA. The CDR3 is made up of 16 amino acids.

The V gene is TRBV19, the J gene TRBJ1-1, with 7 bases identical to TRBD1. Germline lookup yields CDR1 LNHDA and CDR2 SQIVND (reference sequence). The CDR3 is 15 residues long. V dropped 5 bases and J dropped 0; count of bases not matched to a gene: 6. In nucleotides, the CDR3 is TGTGCCAGTAGTCAGACAGGGATTATGAACACTGAAGCTTTCTTT. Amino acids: CASSQTGIMNTEAFF.

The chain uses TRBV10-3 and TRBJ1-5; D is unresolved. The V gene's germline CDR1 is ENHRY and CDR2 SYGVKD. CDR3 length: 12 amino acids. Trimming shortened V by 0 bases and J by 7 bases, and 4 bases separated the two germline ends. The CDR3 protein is CAISESPQPQHF. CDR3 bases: TGTGCCATCAGTGAGTCCCCCCAGCCCCAGCATTTT.

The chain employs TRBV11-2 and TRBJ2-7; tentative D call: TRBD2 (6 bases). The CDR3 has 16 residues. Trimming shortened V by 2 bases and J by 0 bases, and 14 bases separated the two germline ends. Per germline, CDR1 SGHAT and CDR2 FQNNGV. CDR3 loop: CASSLSGGRSSYEQYF. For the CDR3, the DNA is TGTGCCAGCAGCTTATCCGGGGGTCGGAGCTCCTACGAGCAGTACTTC.

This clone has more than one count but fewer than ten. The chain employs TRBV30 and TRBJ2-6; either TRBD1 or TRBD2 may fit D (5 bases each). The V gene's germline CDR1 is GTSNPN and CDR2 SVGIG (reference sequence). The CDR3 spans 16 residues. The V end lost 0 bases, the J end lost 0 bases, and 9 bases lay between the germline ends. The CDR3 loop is CAWSVRGVSGANVLTF. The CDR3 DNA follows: TGTGCCTGGAGTGTACGAGGGGTCTCTGGGGCCAACGTCCTGACTTTC.

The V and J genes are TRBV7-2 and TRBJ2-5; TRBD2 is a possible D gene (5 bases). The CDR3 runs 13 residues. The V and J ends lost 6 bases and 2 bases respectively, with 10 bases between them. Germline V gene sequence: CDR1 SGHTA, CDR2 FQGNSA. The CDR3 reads CASRSTTQETQYF. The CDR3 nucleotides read TGTGCCAGCAGGTCGACTACTCAAGAGACCCAGTACTTC.

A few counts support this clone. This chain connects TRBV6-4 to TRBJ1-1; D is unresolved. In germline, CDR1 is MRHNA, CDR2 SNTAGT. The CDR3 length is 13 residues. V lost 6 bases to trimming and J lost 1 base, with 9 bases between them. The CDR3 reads CASRDTPNTEAFF. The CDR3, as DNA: TGTGCCAGCAGAGACACTCCGAACACTGAAGCTTTCTTT.

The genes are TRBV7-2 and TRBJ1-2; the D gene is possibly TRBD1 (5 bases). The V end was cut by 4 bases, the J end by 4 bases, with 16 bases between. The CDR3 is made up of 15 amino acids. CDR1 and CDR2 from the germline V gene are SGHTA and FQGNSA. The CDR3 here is CASSYQQGISYGYTF. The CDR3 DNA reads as TGTGCCAGCAGCTACCAGCAGGGTATTTCCTATGGCTACACCTTC.

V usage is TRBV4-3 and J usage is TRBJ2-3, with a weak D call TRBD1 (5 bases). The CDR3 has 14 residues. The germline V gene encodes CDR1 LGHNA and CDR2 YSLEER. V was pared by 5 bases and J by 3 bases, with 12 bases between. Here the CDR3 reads CASSGSGSTDTQYF. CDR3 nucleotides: TGCGCCAGCAGCGGGTCAGGGTCGACAGATACGCAGTATTTT.

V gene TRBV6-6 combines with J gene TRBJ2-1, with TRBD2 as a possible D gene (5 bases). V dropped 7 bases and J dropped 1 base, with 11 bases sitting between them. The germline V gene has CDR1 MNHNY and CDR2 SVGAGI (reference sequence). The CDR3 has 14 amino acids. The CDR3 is CASKPAESYNEQFF. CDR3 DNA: TGTGCCAGCAAACCAGCGGAGTCCTACAATGAGCAGTTCTTC.

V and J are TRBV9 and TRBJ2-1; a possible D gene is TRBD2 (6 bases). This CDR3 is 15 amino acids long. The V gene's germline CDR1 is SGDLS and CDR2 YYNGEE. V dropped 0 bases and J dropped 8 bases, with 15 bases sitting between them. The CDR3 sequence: CASSVGPGDVYEQFF. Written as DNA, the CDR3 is TGTGCCAGCAGCGTAGGGCCGGGGGACGTCTATGAGCAGTTCTTC.

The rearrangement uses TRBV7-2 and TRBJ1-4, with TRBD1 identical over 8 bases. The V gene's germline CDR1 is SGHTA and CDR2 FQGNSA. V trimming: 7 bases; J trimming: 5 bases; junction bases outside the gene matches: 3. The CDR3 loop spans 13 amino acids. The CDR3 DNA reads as TGTGCCAGCAACAGGGGGGGAAATGAAAAACTGTTTTTT. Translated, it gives CASNRGGNEKLFF.

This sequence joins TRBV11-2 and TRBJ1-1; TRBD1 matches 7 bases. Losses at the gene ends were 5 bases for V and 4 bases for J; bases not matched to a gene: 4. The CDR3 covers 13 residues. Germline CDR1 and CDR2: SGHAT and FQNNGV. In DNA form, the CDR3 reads TGTGCCAGCAGCCCGACAGGGCTCACTGAAGCTTTCTTT. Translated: CASSPTGLTEAFF.

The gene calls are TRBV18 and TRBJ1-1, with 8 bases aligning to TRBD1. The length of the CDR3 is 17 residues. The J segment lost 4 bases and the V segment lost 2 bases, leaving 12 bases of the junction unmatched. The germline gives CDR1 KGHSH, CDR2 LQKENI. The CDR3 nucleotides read TGTGCCAGCTCACCATCAGTAGCAGGGGGCAGGTTCACTGAAGCTTTCTTT. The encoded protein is CASSPSVAGGRFTEAFF.

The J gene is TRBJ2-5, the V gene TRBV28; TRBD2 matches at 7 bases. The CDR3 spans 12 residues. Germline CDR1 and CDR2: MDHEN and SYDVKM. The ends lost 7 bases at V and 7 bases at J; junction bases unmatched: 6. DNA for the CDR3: TGTGCCAGCACAGCGGGGAAGGGGACCCAGTACTTC. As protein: CASTAGKGTQYF.

DNA for the CDR3: TGCGCCAGCAGCCAAGATTTCGAGTATAATTCACCCCTCCACTTT. Translating it yields CASSQDFEYNSPLHF. V usage is TRBV4-3 and J usage is TRBJ1-6; D not certain. The CDR3 is made up of 15 amino acids. Trimming removed 0 bases from V and 4 bases from J, with 7 bases in between. From germline, CDR1 is LGHNA and CDR2 YSLEER.

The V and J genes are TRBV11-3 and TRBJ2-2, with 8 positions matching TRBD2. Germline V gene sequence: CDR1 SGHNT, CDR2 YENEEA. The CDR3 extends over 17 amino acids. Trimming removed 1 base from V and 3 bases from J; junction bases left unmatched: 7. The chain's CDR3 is CASSLGPAGADTGELFF. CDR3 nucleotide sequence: TGTGCCAGCAGCTTAGGACCAGCGGGGGCCGACACCGGGGAGCTGTTTTTT.